This TCR beta chain came from a study of blood T cell repertoires in COVID-19. The wider study: From the United States, Italy and Spain came samples of acute and convalescent COVID-19.

With 3 bases clipped from V and 6 bases from J, the junction kept 8 bases outside the gene matches. The germline V gene encodes CDR1 SGHVS and CDR2 FQNEAQ. The CDR3 is 15 residues long. Measured with immunoSEQ multiplex PCR; TCRdb has only the in-frame clones, and not every one. The sample lists 300,000 or so clones, around 90% occurring once. Sequenced input: PBMCs or T cells enriched from blood (not recorded which). The clonotype comes from a woman in her thirties who had recovered from COVID-19. This chain links TRBV7-8 with TRBJ1-1; TRBD1 aligns across 9 bases. In DNA, the CDR3 is TGTGCCAGCAGCTTCCGGGACAGGGATCTGGCTGAAGCTTTCTTT. This gives the protein CASSFRDRDLAEAFF.